Below, one T cell receptor beta chain is given with its context. The antigen is not known. The CDR3 is 15 amino acids. CDR1 SGHDN and CDR2 FVKESK come from the germline V gene. V gave up 0 bases and J gave up 1 base, with 9 bases separating them. PCR primers comprised 60 Vbeta and 13 Jbeta primers. The table came from immunoSEQ multiplex PCR; TCRdb's copy has only in-frame clones and leaves some out. The table lists 200,000 to 250,000 clones, 76% of them singletons. These data belong to a study of cytomegalovirus exposure and HLA in healthy donors. General observations from the study: What a later analysis showed was that several of the most significant clusters appeared linked to common viral pathogens.

The chain uses TRBV14 and TRBJ2-5; D gene ambiguous. The receptor comes from a young man in good health and CMV-seronegative. Sequences were obtained from PBMCs. In nucleotides, the CDR3 is TGTGCCAGCAGCCAAGATCTGTACAGCCAAGAGACCCAGTACTTC. This encodes CASSQDLYSQETQYF. The variable domain in full, completed from reference TRBV14 and TRBJ2-5, reads EAGVTQFPSHSVIEKGQTVTLRCDPISGHDNLYWYRRVMGKEIKFLLHFVKESKQDESGMPNNRFLAERTGGTYSTLKVQPAELEDSGVYFCASSQDLYSQETQYFGPGTRLLVL.